This T cell receptor beta chain was observed in a study of OX40 agonist ivuxolimab in advanced cancers. General notes on the study: Ivuxolimab was a fully human IgG2 agonistic monoclonal antibody targeting the costimulatory receptor OX40 (CD134). The paper reports the monotherapy dose-escalation portion (N of about 47 patients) of the phase I ivuxolimab trial. In the dose-escalation cohort, approximately 82% of patients were male, and the mean age was roughly 60 years, with a range of about 23 to 80. Intravenous ivuxolimab was administered to patients every 2 weeks at six dose levels: 0.01, 0.1, 0.3, 1.5, 3 and 10 mg/kg. Patients were allowed to have had prior anti-PD-1, anti-PD-L1 or anti-CTLA-4 therapy, and 40% to 45% of the dose-escalation patients had been treated with checkpoint inhibitors. The point of sequencing TCRbeta in the periphery was to test whether ivuxolimab changed TCR sequence diversity and drove clonal T-cell expansion. Partial responses were achieved by three dose-escalation patients, of whom one had hepatocellular carcinoma and two had cutaneous melanoma. Among the 50 to 55 dose-escalation patients, around 19 had hepatocellular carcinoma, 15 or so melanoma, 9 renal cell carcinoma and 9 head and neck cancer.

Taken from the germline V gene, the CDR1 and CDR2 loops are SGHTA and FQGTGA. The CDR3 numbers 14 residues from cysteine through phenylalanine. Only CDR3 DNA remains: 42 bases, in frame from the first base. V and J are truncated by 5 bases and 3 bases respectively, leaving an intervening sequence of 12 bases. The trial excluded patients who had a history of autoimmune disease or were on systemic immunosuppression. Peripheral blood for TCR sequencing was drawn from every dose cohort at baseline, at cycle 4 day 1 and at cycle 7 day 1. The samples were taken from a phase I, first-in-human, multicenter, open-label dose-escalation trial of ivuxolimab. Adults with locally advanced or metastatic head and neck squamous cell, hepatocellular, melanoma or renal cell carcinoma were enrolled in the trial. Before TCR sequencing, CD4+ and CD8+ T cells were separately sorted from peripheral blood. On the study overall, not on this receptor specifically: On average, CD8+ T cells showed more expanded clones than CD4+ T cells after ivuxolimab. Low levels of normalized T-cell clonal expansion were also seen in some nonresponding patients. At doses from 0.1 to 3.0 mg/kg, clonal expansion was seen in both CD4+ and CD8+ blood T cells between baseline and week 6. Partial responders in the 0.1-3.0 mg/kg groups had among the lowest normalized peripheral clonal expansion, especially among CD8+ T cells. The antigen specificity of the peripheral T cells that underwent clonal expansion was not determined.

This clone was counted a few times. It lacks a known antigen. Nothing much larger sits one base from this clone, and base qualities are not available. For sequencing of the TCRbeta CDR3 region, genomic DNA was extracted from the sorted cells. TCRbeta CDR3 regions were sequenced using the immunoSEQ Assay. The immuneACCESS repertoire file appears here via TCRdb, limited to in-frame rearrangements. These files lack a portion of the clones; in checked studies, under half of the deficit traces to unresolved V genes, and the cause of the others is not known. The table for this sample lists 62,000 or so clones; approximately 80% of them were counted only once. The top ten hold 3.7% of the sample.

The rearrangement combines TRBV7-3 with TRBJ2-3, with an unclear D gene assignment. This clonotype originated in an adult with an advanced solid tumor such as melanoma, head and neck, liver or kidney cancer. The sample here was CD4+ or CD8+ T cells sorted from blood, taken in a trial of the OX40 agonist ivuxolimab. The CDR3 protein is CASSPQKWTDTQYF. At the DNA level, the sequence is TGTGCCAGCAGCCCCCAGAAGTGGACAGATACGCAGTATTTT. The entire variable domain, with the stretches around the CDR3 drawn from the reference TRBV7-3 and TRBJ2-3 proteins, is GAGVSQTPSNKVTEKGKYVELRCDPISGHTALYWYRQSLGQGPEFLIYFQGTGAADDSGLPNDRFFAVRPEGSVSTLKIQRTERGDSAVYLCASSPQKWTDTQYFGPGTRLTVL.